The 12 T cell receptor beta chains listed next were all sequenced from one sample in a study of cytomegalovirus exposure and HLA in healthy donors. It was with 60 Vbeta and 13 Jbeta primers that the PCR ran. Clones were sequenced by immunoSEQ multiplex PCR, and TCRdb holds only the in-frame ones, with some missing. Of about 120,000 clones listed, 50% to 65% are singletons. Source material: PBMCs. These receptors originate from a woman in her thirties or forties in good health and CMV-seropositive.

CDR3 amino acids: CASSSPTSGAYEQYF. CDR3 sequence (DNA): TGTGCCAGCTCCTCGCCCACTAGCGGAGCCTACGAGCAGTACTTC. The genes are TRBV28 and TRBJ2-7; 8 nucleotides line up with TRBD2. J lost 2 bases, V lost 8 bases, and 11 bases had no gene match. The V gene's germline CDR1 is MDHEN and CDR2 SYDVKM. CDR3 length equals 15 residues.

The V and J genes are TRBV7-3 and TRBJ2-7; 8 bases line up with TRBD1. Germline V gene sequence: CDR1 SGHTA, CDR2 FQGTGA. The J segment lost 5 bases and the V segment lost 5 bases, leaving 11 bases of the junction unmatched. CDR3 length: 15 amino acids. The CDR3 DNA follows: TGTGCCAGCAGCGGTACCGGGACAGGCGCCGACGAGCAGTACTTC. It translates to CASSGTGTGADEQYF.

This clone was counted between two and nine times. The gene calls are TRBV27 and TRBJ1-2, with D maybe TRBD1 (5 bases). The length of the CDR3 is 23 residues. Trimming removed 0 bases at V and 4 bases at J, with 36 bases between. The germline V gene has CDR1 MNHEY and CDR2 SMNVEV (reference sequence). The CDR3 is CASSLSILAQRSGPSESPYGYTF. As DNA, the CDR3 is TGTGCCAGCAGTTTATCGATCTTGGCTCAAAGATCAGGGCCTAGCGAAAGTCCCTATGGCTACACCTTC.

This rearrangement joins TRBV7-3 to TRBJ2-1; TRBD2 matches at 10 bases. The CDR3 runs 17 residues. Trimming removed 1 base from V and 6 bases from J; junction bases left unmatched: 9. Germline-derived CDR1 and CDR2 are SGHTA and FQGTGA. As DNA, the CDR3 is TGTGCCAGCAGCTTAAGAGGAGCGGGAGGGCCCCTCAATGAGCAGTTCTTC. Protein product: CASSLRGAGGPLNEQFF.

Concerning this clone: One end of the junction is discordant with germline, which a read error may explain. This specimen includes other DNA sequences encoding the same CDR3. The rearrangement links TRBV11-2 to TRBJ2-5; D remains ambiguous. CDR1 is SGHAT and CDR2 is FQNNGV in the germline V gene. CDR3 length: 15 amino acids. The CDR3 DNA is TGTGCCAGCAGTCAAACCGGGTCCTACCAGGAGACCCAGTACTTC. Translated: CASSQTGSYQETQYF. Supplemented by reference TRBV11-2 and TRBJ2-5, the full variable domain reads EAGVAQSPRYKIIEKRQSVAFWCNPISGHATLYWYQQILGQGPKLLIQFQNNGVVDDSQLPKDRFSAERLKGVDSTLKIQPAKLEDSAVYLCASSQTGSYQETQYFGPGTRLLVL.

J is TRBJ1-5 and V is TRBV7-2; D may be TRBD1 (6 bases). The CDR3 covers 17 residues. With 4 bases removed from V and 0 bases from J, the gap between germline ends came to 16 bases. Per germline, CDR1 SGHTA and CDR2 FQGNSA. CDR3 in DNA: TGTGCCAGCAGCTCCAATCGACAGGCTGATAGCAATCAGCCCCAGCATTTT. It is translated as CASSSNRQADSNQPQHF.

J is TRBJ1-5 and V is TRBV7-9; a possible D gene is TRBD1 (6 bases). The germline V gene has CDR1 SEHNR and CDR2 FQNEAQ (reference sequence). V lost 7 bases and J lost 6, with 13 bases in between. This CDR3 is built from 13 residues. The CDR3 sequence is CASNQGNGQPQHF. The CDR3 coding sequence is TGTGCCAGCAACCAGGGGAATGGTCAGCCCCAGCATTTT.

The chain combines TRBV5-1 with TRBJ2-3; D uncertain. The germline V gene has CDR1 SGHRS and CDR2 YFSETQ. V was trimmed by 0 bases and J by 6 bases, leaving 8 bases between them. This CDR3 has 13 residues. Written as DNA, the CDR3 is TGCGCCAGCAGCTTGGGGATGCGGGATACGCAGTATTTT. It encodes CASSLGMRDTQYF.

This clone was detected a few times. The rearrangement joins TRBV6-1 to TRBJ2-7; D is possibly TRBD2 (6 bases). V lost 3 bases and J lost 0, with 12 bases in between. The CDR3 sequence is 15 residues long. Germline V CDR1 and CDR2: MNHNS, SASEGT. CDR3 loop: CASSDRVGSSYEQYF. Here the CDR3 DNA reads TGTGCCAGCAGTGATAGGGTCGGGAGCTCCTACGAGCAGTACTTC.

The rearrangement links TRBV9 to TRBJ1-6; 8 bases fit TRBD1. From germline, CDR1 is SGDLS and CDR2 YYNGEE. Trimming cost V 3 bases and J 9 bases; bases outside gene matches: 8. The CDR3 is made up of 15 amino acids. The CDR3 bases are TGTGCCAGCAGCGCGGGACAGGCCATGGGTTCACCCCTCCACTTT. It translates to CASSAGQAMGSPLHF.

The gene calls are TRBV11-2 and TRBJ2-6; TRBD1 agrees at 9 bases. The CDR3 loop spans 18 amino acids. Germline V lookup: CDR1 SGHAT, CDR2 FQNNGV. V was clipped by 5 bases and J by 2 bases; unmatched bases: 10. The CDR3 DNA reads as TGTGCCAGCAGCCGACCGGGACAGGGAATAACTGGGGCCAACGTCCTGACTTTC. This translates into CASSRPGQGITGANVLTF.

The J gene is TRBJ2-1, the V gene TRBV11-2, with D perhaps TRBD1 (5 bases). Germline CDR1 and CDR2: SGHAT and FQNNGV. The V end lost 4 bases, the J end lost 9 bases, and 19 bases lay between the germline ends. The CDR3 totals 15 residues. The CDR3 sequence is CASSSQAEVVGEQFF. The CDR3 DNA follows: TGTGCCAGCAGCTCACAGGCGGAAGTGGTCGGTGAGCAGTTCTTC.